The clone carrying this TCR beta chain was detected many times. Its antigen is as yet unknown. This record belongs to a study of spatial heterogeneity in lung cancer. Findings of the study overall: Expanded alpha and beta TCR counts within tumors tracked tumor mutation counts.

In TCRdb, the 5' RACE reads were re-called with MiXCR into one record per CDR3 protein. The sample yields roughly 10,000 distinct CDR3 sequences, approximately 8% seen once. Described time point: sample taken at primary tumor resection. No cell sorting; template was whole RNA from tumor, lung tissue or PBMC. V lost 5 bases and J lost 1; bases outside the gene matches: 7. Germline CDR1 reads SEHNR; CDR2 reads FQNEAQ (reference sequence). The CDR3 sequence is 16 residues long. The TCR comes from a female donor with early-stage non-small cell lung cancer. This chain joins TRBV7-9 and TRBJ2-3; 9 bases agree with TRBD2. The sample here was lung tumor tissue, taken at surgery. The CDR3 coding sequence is TGTGCCAGCAGCCCGGATAGCGGGGGACGCACAGATACGCAGTATTTT. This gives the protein CASSPDSGGRTDTQYF.